The 7 T cell receptor beta chains below were found in one sample sequenced in a study of T cell responses to AZD1222 COVID-19 vaccine. TCRdb keeps only in-frame clones here, not all; method: immunoSEQ multiplex PCR. The repertoire consists of around 110,000 clones, with around 92% occurring once and the leading ten covering over 2.5%. This sample comprised peripheral blood, obtained on day 0 of AZD1222 vaccination. The receptors were sampled from an adult in good health.

This chain links TRBV10-2 with TRBJ1-6; D uncertain. Germline-derived CDR1 and CDR2 are WSHSY and SAAADI. The CDR3 spans 16 residues. Trimming removed 6 bases from V and 4 bases from J, with 16 bases in between. For the CDR3, the DNA is TGCGCCAGCAGGTCCGGAACGGGCCGTTATAATTCACCCCTCCACTTT. It encodes CASRSGTGRYNSPLHF.

This chain joins TRBV29-1 and TRBJ1-2, with D maybe TRBD1 (6 bases). Germline values: CDR1 SQVTM, CDR2 ANQGSEA. V was cut by 7 bases and J by 3 bases, with 9 bases left in between. This CDR3 contains 11 residues. CDR3 region: CSAWTDYGYTF. The CDR3 DNA is TGCAGCGCGTGGACAGACTATGGCTACACCTTC.

This chain links TRBV27 with TRBJ1-5; maybe TRBD1 (6 bases). The germline V and J ends were trimmed by 10 bases and 3 bases, with 19 bases remaining between them. The V gene's germline CDR1 is MNHEY and CDR2 SMNVEV (reference sequence). The CDR3 is 15 amino acids. The CDR3 here is CATQAGRGVNQPQHF. The CDR3 coding sequence is TGTGCCACCCAGGCGGGGAGGGGGGTCAATCAGCCCCAGCATTTT.

V and J are TRBV18 and TRBJ1-1; weak D call: TRBD1 (6 bases). V was trimmed by 4 bases and J by 1 base, leaving 10 bases between them. The CDR3 sequence is 14 residues long. Germline CDR1 reads KGHSH; CDR2 reads LQKENI. CDR3 region: CASSLGQTNTEAFF. DNA of the CDR3: TGTGCCAGCTCACTCGGACAGACGAACACTGAAGCTTTCTTT.

The J gene is TRBJ1-5, the V gene TRBV10-2, with 8 bases aligning to TRBD1. V trimming: 3 bases; J trimming: 0 bases; junction bases outside the gene matches: 10. This CDR3 spans 18 amino acids. Germline assignment: CDR1 WSHSY and CDR2 SAAADI. DNA of the CDR3: TGCGCCAGCAGTGACCCTCCACGGACAGGGAATAGCAATCAGCCCCAGCATTTT. It is translated as CASSDPPRTGNSNQPQHF.

The CDR3 DNA follows: TGTGCCAGCATGCGACAGGGGGTGGGAACTGAAGCTTTCTTT. Encoded protein: CASMRQGVGTEAFF. The V and J genes are TRBV3-1 (or the pseudogene TRBV3-2) and TRBJ1-1, with TRBD1 matching 9 bases. J gave up 5 bases and V 7 bases, and 8 bases lay outside the gene matches. Germline V gives CDR1 LGHDT, CDR2 YNNKEL (reference sequence). This CDR3 has 14 amino acids.

This chain joins TRBV28 and TRBJ1-2; the D is unclear. The CDR3 has 11 residues. The V gene's germline CDR1 is MDHEN and CDR2 SYDVKM. Trimming left V 4 bases short and J 8 bases short, with 8 bases between. CDR3 in DNA: TGTGCCAGCAGTTCCGTCCCAGGCTACACCTTC. Translation gives CASSSVPGYTF.